These 11 T cell receptor beta chains originate from one sample sequenced in a study of blood T cell repertoires in COVID-19. Assay used: immunoSEQ multiplex PCR; TCRdb lists only in-frame clones, some missing. The data contain some 56,000 clones, roughly 90% of them singletons. The specimen sequenced was peripheral blood. Source of these receptors: a human donor in a cohort sampled during active COVID-19.

The rearrangement joins TRBV5-5 to TRBJ1-2, with D perhaps TRBD1 (6 bases). The germline V and J ends were trimmed by 2 bases and 3 bases, with 14 bases remaining between them. This CDR3 is built from 15 residues. Germline assignment: CDR1 SGHKS and CDR2 YYEKEE (reference sequence). In DNA, the CDR3 is TGTGCCAGCAGCTTCACGGCGGACAGTCACTATGGCTACACCTTC. It is translated as CASSFTADSHYGYTF.

This chain links TRBV18 with TRBJ1-6, with no clear D. Trimming left V 2 bases short and J 7 bases short, with 6 bases between. From germline, CDR1 is KGHSH and CDR2 LQKENI. The CDR3 is made up of 13 amino acids. The CDR3 DNA follows: TGTGCCAGCTCACCAGCGGAAAATTCACCCCTCCACTTT. This encodes CASSPAENSPLHF.

V is TRBV4-3 and J is TRBJ1-1; 8 nucleotides match TRBD1. Per germline, CDR1 LGHNA and CDR2 YSLEER. Unmatched junction bases numbered 10, after V lost 0 bases and J lost 1 base. The CDR3 runs 18 residues. The CDR3 coding sequence is TGCGCCAGCAGCCAAGAGGTTCCCTACGACAGGGGGAACACTGAAGCTTTCTTT. Translated, it gives CASSQEVPYDRGNTEAFF.

The J gene is TRBJ2-5, the V gene TRBV5-6, with D possibly being TRBD1 (6 bases). Trimming took off 2 bases at V and 4 bases at J, with 21 bases between the two ends. CDR1 and CDR2 from the germline V gene are SGHDT and YYEEEE. The CDR3 sequence is 17 residues long. The CDR3 spells CASSLAAQGMIGETQYF. The CDR3 region has the DNA TGTGCCAGCAGCTTAGCCGCTCAGGGGATGATTGGAGAGACCCAGTACTTC.

V and J are TRBV27 and TRBJ1-5; weak D call: TRBD1 (5 bases). The germline V and J ends were trimmed by 2 bases and 0 bases, with 5 bases remaining between them. The CDR3 consists of 14 residues. Germline CDR1 reads MNHEY; CDR2 reads SMNVEV (reference sequence). The CDR3 here is CASSLQGSNQPQHF. CDR3 coding DNA: TGTGCCAGCAGTTTACAGGGTAGCAATCAGCCCCAGCATTTT.

The chain joins TRBV7-8 to TRBJ1-4; D not resolved. Germline CDR1 is SGHVS and CDR2 is FQNEAQ. V was cut by 1 base and J by 1 base, with 7 bases left in between. The length of the CDR3 is 15 residues. The CDR3: CASSLGLGTNEKLFF. The CDR3, as DNA: TGTGCCAGCAGCTTAGGGCTAGGAACTAATGAAAAACTGTTTTTT.

This clone was seen a few times. The genes are TRBV27 and TRBJ1-6, with D perhaps TRBD1 (6 bases). V was cut by 9 bases and J by 1 base, with 16 bases left in between. This CDR3 comprises 16 residues. Germline CDR1 is MNHEY and CDR2 is SMNVEV (reference sequence). CDR3 DNA sequence: TGTGCCAGTAAACAGGGTATTGGGTCCTATAATTCACCCCTCCACTTT. Translating gives CASKQGIGSYNSPLHF.

The V gene is TRBV5-4, the J gene TRBJ2-7; the D gene is possibly TRBD1 (5 bases). Trimming took 4 bases from V and 7 from J, leaving 15 bases between them. Germline V gives CDR1 SGHNT, CDR2 YYREEE (reference sequence). This CDR3 has 13 residues. For the CDR3, the DNA is TGTGCCAGCAGCCTCAGGGAAGTACGAGAGCAGTACTTC. Protein product: CASSLREVREQYF.

The rearrangement uses TRBV4-3 and TRBJ2-5; 13 nucleotides agree with TRBD2. The CDR3 sequence is 16 residues long. J gave up 3 bases and V 4 bases, and 5 bases lay outside the gene matches. Germline lookup yields CDR1 LGHNA and CDR2 YSLEER. The CDR3 reads CASSPSGTSGEETQYF. CDR3 in DNA: TGCGCCAGCAGCCCCTCCGGGACTAGCGGGGAAGAGACCCAGTACTTC.

The chain joins TRBV15 to TRBJ1-2; the D is unclear. From germline, CDR1 is LNHNV and CDR2 YYDKDF (reference sequence). The CDR3 covers 13 residues. V gave up 3 bases and J gave up 3 bases, with 8 bases separating them. CDR3: CATSSNSDYGYTF. The CDR3 region has the DNA TGTGCCACCAGCAGTAACAGTGACTATGGCTACACCTTC. Using reference TRBV15 and TRBJ1-2 for the parts outside the CDR3, the full variable domain is DAMVIQNPRYQVTQFGKPVTLSCSQTLNHNVMYWYQQKSSQAPKLLFHYYDKDFNNEADTPDNFQSRRPNTSFCFLDIRSPGLGDTAMYLCATSSNSDYGYTFGSGTRLTVV.

This clone was seen only a few times. The rearrangement links TRBV2 to TRBJ2-7, with no clear D. Germline assignment: CDR1 SNHLY and CDR2 FYNNEI. The CDR3 is 14 residues long. Trimming cost V 7 bases and J 7 bases, with 20 bases left between them. The CDR3 nucleotides are TGTGCCAGCACAGAGCATAGGAGCCCCGGTGAGCAGTACTTC. This encodes CASTEHRSPGEQYF.